This T cell receptor beta chain originates from a study of T cells after yellow fever vaccination. Overall study findings and caveats: Overall, a small share of clonotypes was seen in both CD4 and CD8 compartments.

TCRdb processed the 5' RACE reads anew with MiXCR; each CDR3 protein has one entry. Among 200,000 to 250,000 distinct CDR3 sequences listed, approximately 3.3% were seen once. Trimming removed 2 bases from V and 0 bases from J, with 7 bases in between. CDR3 length: 15 residues. Germline V lookup: CDR1 MNHEY, CDR2 SVGAGI. This clonotype came up many times. The target antigen is unknown. The rearrangement links TRBV6-5 to TRBJ1-4; D is ambiguous. The specimen was CD4+ T cells sorted from PBMCs, collected 10 days after the yellow fever booster vaccination. The TCR originated in a man between 18 and 29 years old who received the YFV17D yellow fever vaccine. CDR3 nucleotides: TGTGCCAGCAGTTACCAGGCTGCAACTAATGAAAAACTGTTTTTT. Translated: CASSYQAATNEKLFF.